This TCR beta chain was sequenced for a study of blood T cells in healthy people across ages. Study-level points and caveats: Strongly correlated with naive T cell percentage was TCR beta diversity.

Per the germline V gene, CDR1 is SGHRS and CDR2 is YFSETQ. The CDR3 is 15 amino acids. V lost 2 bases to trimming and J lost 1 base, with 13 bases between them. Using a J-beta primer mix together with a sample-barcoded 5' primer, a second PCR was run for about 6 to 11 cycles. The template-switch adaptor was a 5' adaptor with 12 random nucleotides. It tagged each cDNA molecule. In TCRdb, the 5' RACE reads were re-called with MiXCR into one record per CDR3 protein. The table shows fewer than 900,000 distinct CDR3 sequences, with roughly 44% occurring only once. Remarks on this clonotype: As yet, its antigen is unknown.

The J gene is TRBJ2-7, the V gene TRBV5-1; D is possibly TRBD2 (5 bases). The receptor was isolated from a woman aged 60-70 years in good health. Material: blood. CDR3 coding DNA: TGCGCCAGCAGCTTTAGCTGGGGAGTATCCTACGAGCAGTACTTC. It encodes CASSFSWGVSYEQYF.